This T cell receptor (beta chain) was captured by sequencing in a study of beta chain features in type 1 diabetes. The overall study: The patient and healthy donor groups were comparable for age, gender and cell yields.

What was sequenced were expressed TCRB transcripts, since all of the isolated RNA had been reverse transcribed. Using immunoSEQ multiplex PCR, the repertoire was profiled, and TCRdb retains in-frame clones only, with some absent. The data contain some 350,000 clones, approximately 15% of them seen just once; the ten biggest clones take up approximately 0.016%. This clone was observed a handful of times. As yet, its antigen is unknown. The germline gives CDR1 SEHNR, CDR2 FQNEAQ (reference sequence). The CDR3 is 14 amino acids. Between the trimmed V and J ends, which lost 1 base and 7 bases, there was a span of 13 bases. Sorting gave populations that all exceeded 95% purity. Study findings and constraints: A moderate, significant TCRB CDR3 shortening appeared in type 1 diabetes across four CD4+ subsets.

The clonotype comes from a woman aged 18-35 years with type 1 diabetes. The V gene is TRBV7-9, the J gene TRBJ1-2; maybe TRBD1 (5 bases). The sequenced material came from naive CD4+ T cells from blood. The DNA for the CDR3 is TGTGCCAGCAGCTTAGAGGGGCAGGGTAGTGGCTACACCTTC. Translated, it gives CASSLEGQGSGYTF.